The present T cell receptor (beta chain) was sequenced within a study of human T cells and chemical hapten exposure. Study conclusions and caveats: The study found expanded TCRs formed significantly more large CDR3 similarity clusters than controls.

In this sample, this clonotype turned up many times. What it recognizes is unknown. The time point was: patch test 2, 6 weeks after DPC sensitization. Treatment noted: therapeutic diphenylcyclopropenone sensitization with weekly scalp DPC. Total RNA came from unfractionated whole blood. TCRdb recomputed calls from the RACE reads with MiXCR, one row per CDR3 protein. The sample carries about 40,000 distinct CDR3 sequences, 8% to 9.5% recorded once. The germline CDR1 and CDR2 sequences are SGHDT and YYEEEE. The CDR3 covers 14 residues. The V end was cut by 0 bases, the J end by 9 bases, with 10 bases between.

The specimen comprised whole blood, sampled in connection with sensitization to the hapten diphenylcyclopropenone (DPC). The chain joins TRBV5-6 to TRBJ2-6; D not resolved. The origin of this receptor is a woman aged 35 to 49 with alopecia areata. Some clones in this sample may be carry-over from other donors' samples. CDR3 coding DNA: TGTGCCAGCAGCTTGGCCGTGACCGGCAACGTCCTGACTTTC. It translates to CASSLAVTGNVLTF.